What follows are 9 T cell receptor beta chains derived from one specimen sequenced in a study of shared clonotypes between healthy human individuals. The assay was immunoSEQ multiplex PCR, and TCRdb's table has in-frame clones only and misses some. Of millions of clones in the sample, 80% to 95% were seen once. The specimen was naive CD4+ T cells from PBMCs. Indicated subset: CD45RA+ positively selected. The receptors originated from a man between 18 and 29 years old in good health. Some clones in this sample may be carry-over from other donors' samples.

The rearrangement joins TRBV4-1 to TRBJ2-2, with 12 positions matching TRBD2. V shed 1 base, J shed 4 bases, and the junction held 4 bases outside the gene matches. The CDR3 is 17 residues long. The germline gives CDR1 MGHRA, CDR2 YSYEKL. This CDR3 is CASSQGLAGVGTGELFF. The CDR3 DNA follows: TGCGCCAGCAGCCAAGGACTAGCGGGAGTCGGCACCGGGGAGCTGTTTTTT.

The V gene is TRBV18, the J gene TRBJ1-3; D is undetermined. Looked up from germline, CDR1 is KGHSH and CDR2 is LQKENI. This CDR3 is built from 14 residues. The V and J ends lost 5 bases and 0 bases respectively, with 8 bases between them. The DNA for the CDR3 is TGTGCCAGCTCAATTCTGGGCTCTGGAAACACCATATATTTT. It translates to CASSILGSGNTIYF.

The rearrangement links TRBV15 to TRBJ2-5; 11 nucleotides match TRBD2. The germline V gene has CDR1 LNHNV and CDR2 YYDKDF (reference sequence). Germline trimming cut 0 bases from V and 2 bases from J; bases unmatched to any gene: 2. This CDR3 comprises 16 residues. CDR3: CATSREASGRQETQYF. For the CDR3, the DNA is TGTGCCACCAGCAGAGAAGCTAGCGGGAGGCAAGAGACCCAGTACTTC.

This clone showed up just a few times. The DNA of the CDR3 is TGCAGCGTCAAATACGGACAGGGTTCGGAAAAACTGTTTTTT. Translation gives CSVKYGQGSEKLFF. This rearrangement joins TRBV29-1 to TRBJ1-4; 8 positions agree with TRBD1. The CDR3 has 14 residues. The V gene's germline CDR1 is SQVTM and CDR2 ANQGSEA. The V and J ends lost 6 bases and 8 bases, in that order; junction bases with no gene match: 11.

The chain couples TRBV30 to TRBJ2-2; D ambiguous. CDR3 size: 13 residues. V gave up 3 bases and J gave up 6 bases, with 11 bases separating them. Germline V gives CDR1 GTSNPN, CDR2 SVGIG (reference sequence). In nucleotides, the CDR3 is TGTGCCTGGAGGGGTCGGCAAGCCGGGGAGCTGTTTTTT. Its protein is CAWRGRQAGELFF.

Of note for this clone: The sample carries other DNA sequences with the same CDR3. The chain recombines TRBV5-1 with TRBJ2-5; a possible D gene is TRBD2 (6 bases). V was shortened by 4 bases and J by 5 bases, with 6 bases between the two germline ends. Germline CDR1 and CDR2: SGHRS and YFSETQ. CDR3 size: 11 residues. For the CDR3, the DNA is TGCGCCAGCAGCCGGGGGGAGACCCAGTACTTC. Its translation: CASSRGETQYF.

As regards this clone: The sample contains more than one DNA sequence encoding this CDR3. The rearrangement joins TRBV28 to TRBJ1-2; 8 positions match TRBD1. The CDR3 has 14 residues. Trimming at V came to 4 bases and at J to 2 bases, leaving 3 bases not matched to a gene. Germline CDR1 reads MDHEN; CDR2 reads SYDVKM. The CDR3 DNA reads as TGTGCCAGCAGTTCCGGACAGGGAAACTATGGCTACACCTTC. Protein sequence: CASSSGQGNYGYTF.

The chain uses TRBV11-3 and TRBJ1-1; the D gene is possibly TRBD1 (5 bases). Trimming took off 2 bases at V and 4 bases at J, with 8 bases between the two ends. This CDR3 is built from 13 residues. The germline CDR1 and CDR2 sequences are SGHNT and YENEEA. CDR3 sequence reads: CASSLYRTTEAFF. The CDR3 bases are TGTGCCAGCAGCTTATACAGGACCACTGAAGCTTTCTTT.

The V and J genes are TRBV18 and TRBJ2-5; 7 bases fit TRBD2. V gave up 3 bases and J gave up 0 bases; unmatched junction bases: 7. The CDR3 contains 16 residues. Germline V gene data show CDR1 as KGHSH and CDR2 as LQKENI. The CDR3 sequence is CASSPAGATYQETQYF. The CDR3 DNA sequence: TGTGCCAGCTCACCTGCGGGAGCCACGTACCAAGAGACCCAGTACTTC.